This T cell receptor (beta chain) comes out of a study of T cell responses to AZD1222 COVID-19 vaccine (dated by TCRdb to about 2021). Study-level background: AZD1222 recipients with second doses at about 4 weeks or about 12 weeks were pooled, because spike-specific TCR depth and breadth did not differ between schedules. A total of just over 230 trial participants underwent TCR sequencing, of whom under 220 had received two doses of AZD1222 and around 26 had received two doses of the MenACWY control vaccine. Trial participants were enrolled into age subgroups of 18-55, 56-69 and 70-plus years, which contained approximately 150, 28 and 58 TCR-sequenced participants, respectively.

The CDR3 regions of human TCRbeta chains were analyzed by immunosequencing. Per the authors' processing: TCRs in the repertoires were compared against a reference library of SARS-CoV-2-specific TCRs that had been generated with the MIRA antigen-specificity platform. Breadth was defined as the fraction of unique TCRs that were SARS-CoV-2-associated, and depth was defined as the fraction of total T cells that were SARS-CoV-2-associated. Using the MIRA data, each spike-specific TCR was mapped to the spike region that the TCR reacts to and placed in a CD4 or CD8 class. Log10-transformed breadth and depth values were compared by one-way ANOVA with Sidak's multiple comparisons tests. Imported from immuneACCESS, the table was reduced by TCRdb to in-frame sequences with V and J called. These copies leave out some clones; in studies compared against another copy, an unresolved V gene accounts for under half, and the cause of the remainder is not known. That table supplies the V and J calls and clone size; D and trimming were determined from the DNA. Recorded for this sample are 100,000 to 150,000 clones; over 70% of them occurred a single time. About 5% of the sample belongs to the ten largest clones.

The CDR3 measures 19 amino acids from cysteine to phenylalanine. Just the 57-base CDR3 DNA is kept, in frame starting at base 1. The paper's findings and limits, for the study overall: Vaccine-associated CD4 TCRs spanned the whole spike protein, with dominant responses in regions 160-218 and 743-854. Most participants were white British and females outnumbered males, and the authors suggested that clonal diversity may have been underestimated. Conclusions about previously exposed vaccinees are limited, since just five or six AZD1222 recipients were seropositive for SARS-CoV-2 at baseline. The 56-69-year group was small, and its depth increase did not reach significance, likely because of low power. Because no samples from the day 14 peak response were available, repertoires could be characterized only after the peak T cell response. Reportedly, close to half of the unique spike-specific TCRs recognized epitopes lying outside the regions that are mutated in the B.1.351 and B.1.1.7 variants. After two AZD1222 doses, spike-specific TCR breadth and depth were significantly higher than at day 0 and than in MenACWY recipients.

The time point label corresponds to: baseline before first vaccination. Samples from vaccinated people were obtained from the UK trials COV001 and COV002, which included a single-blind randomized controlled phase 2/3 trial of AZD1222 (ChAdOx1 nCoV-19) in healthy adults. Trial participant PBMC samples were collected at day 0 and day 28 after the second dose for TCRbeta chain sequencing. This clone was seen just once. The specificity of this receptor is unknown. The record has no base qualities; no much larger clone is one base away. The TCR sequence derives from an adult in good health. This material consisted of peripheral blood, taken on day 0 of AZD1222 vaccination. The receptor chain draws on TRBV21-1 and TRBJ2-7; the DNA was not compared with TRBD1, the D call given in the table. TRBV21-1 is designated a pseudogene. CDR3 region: CASSKVVEPNRGIWCEQYF. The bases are TGTGCCAGCAGCAAAGTTGTAGAACCGAACAGGGGGATATGGTGCGAGCAGTACTTC.